These 7 T cell receptor beta chains were sequenced from one sample in a study of blood T cell repertoires in COVID-19. Measured with immunoSEQ multiplex PCR; TCRdb has only the in-frame clones, and not every one. The sample yields hundreds of thousands of clones, 65% to 90% seen once. The sequenced sample was peripheral blood. The source of these receptors is a man aged 50 or older with active or convalescent COVID-19.

This clone was seen only a few times. This chain uses TRBV2 with TRBJ1-2, with D perhaps matching TRBD1 (6 bases). The CDR3 spans 13 residues. The germline gives CDR1 SNHLY, CDR2 FYNNEI. The V end was cut by 4 bases, the J end by 7 bases, with 13 bases between. CDR3 in amino acids: CASSVQTGSGYTF. The CDR3, as DNA: TGTGCCAGCAGTGTTCAAACAGGGAGTGGCTACACCTTC.

The V call is TRBV5-4, the J call TRBJ2-7; D might be TRBD2 (7 bases). Between the trimmed V and J ends, which lost 1 base and 5 bases, there was a span of 13 bases. CDR1 and CDR2 from the germline V gene are SGHNT and YYREEE (reference sequence). This CDR3 spans 14 amino acids. This CDR3 is CASSLFGGLDEQYF. Here the CDR3 DNA reads TGTGCCAGCAGCTTGTTCGGGGGGCTGGACGAGCAGTACTTC.

The chain combines TRBV18 with TRBJ2-3; D unresolved. CDR3 length: 13 residues. V dropped 0 bases and J dropped 6 bases, with 7 bases sitting between them. Germline CDR1 reads KGHSH; CDR2 reads LQKENI. The CDR3 coding sequence is TGTGCCAGCTCACCACCTTCTAGGGATACGCAGTATTTT. Protein: CASSPPSRDTQYF.

The chain is built from TRBV7-8 and TRBJ2-7; TRBD2 might be the D (5 bases). Germline-derived CDR1 and CDR2 are SGHVS and FQNEAQ. V shed 5 bases and J shed 1 base, with 18 bases lying between them. This CDR3 is built from 16 residues. CDR3 sequence: CASSPGMRVLSYEQYF. The CDR3, as DNA: TGTGCCAGCAGCCCCGGGATGCGAGTTCTGTCCTACGAGCAGTACTTC. The full variable domain, with the rest looked up from reference TRBV7-8 and TRBJ2-7, is GAGVSQSPRYKVAKRGQDVALRCDPISGHVSLFWYQQALGQGPEFLTYFQNEAQLDKSGLPSDRFFAERPEGSVSTLKIQRTQQEDSAVYLCASSPGMRVLSYEQYFGPGTRLTVT.

The V gene is TRBV11-2, the J gene TRBJ1-1, with D unresolved. CDR3 length: 14 amino acids. Germline CDR1 is SGHAT and CDR2 is FQNNGV. V lost 1 base and J lost 3, with 9 bases in between. The CDR3 here is CASSLVGRHTEAFF. For the CDR3, the DNA is TGTGCCAGCAGCTTAGTCGGGAGACACACTGAAGCTTTCTTT.

The CDR3 spells CAWQQGGSGNTIYF. CDR3 DNA sequence: TGTGCCTGGCAACAGGGCGGCTCTGGAAACACCATATATTTT. The V call is TRBV30, the J call TRBJ1-3; TRBD1 might be the D (6 bases). There are 14 residues in the CDR3. CDR1 is GTSNPN and CDR2 is SVGIG in the germline V gene (reference sequence). Trimming left V 5 bases short and J 0 bases short, with 11 bases between. The whole variable domain, filled in from reference TRBV30 and TRBJ1-3, reads SQTIHQWPATLVQPVGSPLSLECTVEGTSNPNLYWYRQAAGRGLQLLFYSVGIGQISSEVPQNLSASRPQDRQFILSSKKLLLSDSGFYLCAWQQGGSGNTIYFGEGSWLTVV.

The gene calls are TRBV5-8 and TRBJ2-1; 7 nucleotides align to TRBD2. The germline gives CDR1 SGHTS, CDR2 YDEGEE. CDR3 size: 15 residues. The V gene end was trimmed by 3 bases and the J gene end by 0 bases; junction bases not matched to a gene: 3. The chain's CDR3 is CASSSGLNSYNEQFF. CDR3 bases: TGTGCCAGCAGCTCGGGACTAAACTCCTACAATGAGCAGTTCTTC.